This T cell receptor (beta chain) was identified in a study of blood T cell repertoires in COVID-19. Study information: T cells, B-cell-depleted T cells, or PBMCs supplied cDNA or gDNA.

The CDR3 extends over 13 amino acids. The V end lost 6 bases, the J end lost 10 bases, and 13 bases lay between the germline ends. Original processing methods: For nucleated cells, counts were estimated from reference gene primer amplification. Assay: immunoSEQ multiplex PCR; the TCRdb copy retains only in-frame clones and omits some. The DNA gave D and trimming, while V, J and clone size come from that table. In the table there are tens of thousands of clones, 80% to 85% of which are singletons. The origin of this receptor is a woman between 55 and 75 years old with acute or convalescent COVID-19. Sequencing used peripheral blood. This chain joins TRBV12-3 or TRBV12-4 and TRBJ1-6; no clear D. CDR3 sequence (DNA): TGTGCCAGCAGGTTAACAAGCGGGTCACCCCTCCACTTT. It translates to CASRLTSGSPLHF.